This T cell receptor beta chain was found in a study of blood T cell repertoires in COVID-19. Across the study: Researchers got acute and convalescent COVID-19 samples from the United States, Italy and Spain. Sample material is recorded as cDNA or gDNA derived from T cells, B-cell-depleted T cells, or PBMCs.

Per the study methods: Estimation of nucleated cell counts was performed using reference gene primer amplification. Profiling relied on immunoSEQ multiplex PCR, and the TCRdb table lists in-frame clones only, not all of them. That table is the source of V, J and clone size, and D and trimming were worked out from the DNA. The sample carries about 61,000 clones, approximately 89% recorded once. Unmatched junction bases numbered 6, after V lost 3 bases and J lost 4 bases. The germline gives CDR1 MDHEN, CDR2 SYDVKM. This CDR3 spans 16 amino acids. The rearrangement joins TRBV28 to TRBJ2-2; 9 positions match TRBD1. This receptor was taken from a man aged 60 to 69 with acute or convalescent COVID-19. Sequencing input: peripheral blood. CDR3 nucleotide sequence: TGTGCCAGCAGTTTTTCACAGGGGGCAGGCACCGGGGAGCTGTTTTTT. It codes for CASSFSQGAGTGELFF.